This T cell receptor beta chain came from a study of OX40 agonist ivuxolimab in advanced cancers. About the research overall: Age averaged 60 years (range roughly 23 to 79), and 82.7% were male. It was permissible to have had prior anti-PD-1, anti-PD-L1 or anti-CTLA-4 therapy, and less than 45% had some. Findings and limits, study-wide: Relative to CD4+, CD8+ T cells held more expanded clones on average. There was clonal expansion of CD4+ and CD8+ blood T cells by week 6 at 0.1 to 3.0 mg/kg.

Concerning this clone itself: The antigen remains undetermined.

The V segment lost 5 bases and the J segment 8 bases; nucleotides outside the gene matches: 8. The CDR3 has 15 residues. Germline CDR1 SGHAT, CDR2 FQNNGV. Sequencing was performed with immunoSEQ multiplex PCR; in TCRdb, only in-frame clones are kept and a portion is missing. The repertoire holds roughly 53,000 clones, roughly 90% seen once, with roughly 4.5% in the top ten. This sequence was found in an adult with an advanced solid tumor such as melanoma, head and neck, liver or kidney cancer. The chain combines TRBV11-2 with TRBJ2-1; 11 bases map to TRBD2. The sequenced sample was CD4+ or CD8+ T cells sorted from blood, obtained in a trial of the OX40 agonist ivuxolimab. The CDR3 is CASSPRLAGSYEQFF. The CDR3 region has the DNA TGTGCCAGCAGCCCCAGACTAGCGGGATCCTATGAGCAGTTCTTC.